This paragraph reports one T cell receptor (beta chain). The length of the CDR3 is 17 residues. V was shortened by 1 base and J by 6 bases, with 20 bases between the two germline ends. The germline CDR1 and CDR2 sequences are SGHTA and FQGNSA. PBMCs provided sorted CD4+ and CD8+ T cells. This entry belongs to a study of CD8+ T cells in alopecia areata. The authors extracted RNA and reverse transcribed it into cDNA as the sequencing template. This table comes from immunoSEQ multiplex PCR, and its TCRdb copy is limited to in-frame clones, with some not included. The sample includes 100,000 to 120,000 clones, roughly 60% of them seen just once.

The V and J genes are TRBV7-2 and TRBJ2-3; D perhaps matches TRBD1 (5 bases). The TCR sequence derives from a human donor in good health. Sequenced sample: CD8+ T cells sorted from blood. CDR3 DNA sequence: TGTGCCAGCAGCTTAGTATACCTTCTAGGGGCAGCGGATACGCAGTATTTT. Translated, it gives CASSLVYLLGAADTQYF.